This paragraph covers one TCR beta chain sequence. Antigen unknown. The V gene lost 0 bases and the J gene lost 4 bases, with 10 bases spanning the gap. The CDR3 extends over 14 amino acids. CDR1 and CDR2 (germline): SGHDT, YYEEEE. The source of the sample is a study of T cell responses to AZD1222 COVID-19 vaccine. Study summary: It was second doses at about 4 or about 12 weeks that were pooled. Study-wide results and caveats: Only six AZD1222 recipients tested seropositive at baseline. Spike as a whole was targeted by vaccine-associated CD4 TCRs, dominant at 160-218 and 743-854. All repertoire sampling was performed exclusively after the peak T cell response.

Sequencing used immunoSEQ multiplex PCR; TCRdb keeps in-frame clones, though not all of them. The profile covers more than 95,000 clones, with about nine tenths appearing a single time and 1.1% taken by the ten largest. The sequence came from an adult in good health. V and J are TRBV5-6 and TRBJ1-2; D is undetermined. Sequencing used peripheral blood, obtained on day 0 of AZD1222 vaccination. Here the CDR3 reads CASSLAEGIYGYTF. The CDR3 DNA sequence: TGTGCCAGCAGCTTGGCGGAAGGTATCTATGGCTACACCTTC.